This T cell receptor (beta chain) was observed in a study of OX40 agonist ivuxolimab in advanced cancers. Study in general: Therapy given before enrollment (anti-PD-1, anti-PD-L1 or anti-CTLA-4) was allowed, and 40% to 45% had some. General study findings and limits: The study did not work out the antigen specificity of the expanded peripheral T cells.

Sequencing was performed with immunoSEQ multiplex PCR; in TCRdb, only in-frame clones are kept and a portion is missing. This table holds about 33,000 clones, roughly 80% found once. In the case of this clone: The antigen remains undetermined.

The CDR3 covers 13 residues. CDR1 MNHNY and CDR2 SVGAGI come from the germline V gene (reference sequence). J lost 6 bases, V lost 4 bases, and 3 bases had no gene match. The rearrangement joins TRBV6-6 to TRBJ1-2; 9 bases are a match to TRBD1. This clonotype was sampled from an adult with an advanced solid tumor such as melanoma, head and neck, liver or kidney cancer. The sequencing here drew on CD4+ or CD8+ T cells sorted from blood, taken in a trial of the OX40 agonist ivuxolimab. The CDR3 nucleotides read TGTGCCAGCAGTTCACAGGGGGCGGATGGCTACACCTTC. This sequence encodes CASSSQGADGYTF.